This TCR beta chain stems from a study of T cell repertoires in cytomegalovirus infection. Overall study context: Signatures in public TCR beta sequences pointed to both CMV infection and matching HLA type.

Points from the study as a whole: CMV-specific TCR beta clonotypes restricted by HLA-C were the ones dominating the ex vivo response.

After removal of 8 bases from V and 1 base from J, the junction contained 3 bases not matched to a gene. The CDR3 spans 14 residues. Per germline, CDR1 MDHEN and CDR2 SYDVKM. A remark on this clonotype: No antigen is known for it.

TCRdb reanalysed the reads using MiXCR and keeps one entry per CDR3 protein. The sample contains 450,000 to 600,000 distinct CDR3 sequences, roughly 34% of which appear only once. The sample was cultured PBMCs, taken from culture after CMV antigen stimulation. The clonotype originates from a human donor in good health (CMV status not recorded). Some clones in this sample may be carry-over from other donors' samples. The chain links TRBV28 to TRBJ2-5, with 11 bases that match TRBD1. The CDR3 is CASGTGGLQETQYF. The CDR3 DNA is TGTGCCAGCGGGACAGGGGGGCTCCAAGAGACCCAGTACTTC.